One sample yielded the 22 T cell receptor beta chains listed below, sequenced in a study of blood T cell repertoires in COVID-19. Measured with immunoSEQ multiplex PCR; TCRdb has only the in-frame clones, and not every one. The data show about 180,000 clones, about nine tenths seen once. The material sequenced was peripheral blood. All receptors come from a woman in her forties or fifties with acute or convalescent COVID-19.

The genes are TRBV24-1 and TRBJ1-1; weak D call: TRBD1 (6 bases). Trimming pared 5 bases from V and 3 bases from J, leaving 9 bases between. Looked up from germline, CDR1 is KGHDR and CDR2 is SFDVKD. CDR3 length: 13 amino acids. The CDR3 protein is CATSAGDDTEAFF. In DNA form, the CDR3 reads TGTGCCACCAGTGCAGGGGATGACACTGAAGCTTTCTTT.

The chain is built from TRBV28 and TRBJ2-7, with a tentative D call TRBD2 (6 bases). Trimming pared 5 bases from V and 7 bases from J, leaving 21 bases between. The CDR3 has 15 residues. Germline V lookup: CDR1 MDHEN, CDR2 SYDVKM. The CDR3: CASSNKPGLPREQYF. The CDR3, as DNA: TGTGCCAGCAGTAATAAACCGGGACTCCCAAGGGAGCAGTACTTC.

V and J are TRBV19 and TRBJ1-1; D call uncertain. CDR3 length: 15 amino acids. V was pared by 3 bases and J by 4 bases, with 15 bases between. The V gene's germline CDR1 is LNHDA and CDR2 SQIVND (reference sequence). This CDR3 reads CASSMFRIRGTEAFF. For the CDR3, the DNA is TGTGCCAGTAGTATGTTCAGGATTCGGGGCACTGAAGCTTTCTTT.

The chain links TRBV7-8 to TRBJ2-1, with 8 bases matching TRBD2. The germline CDR1 and CDR2 sequences are SGHVS and FQNEAQ. CDR3 length: 19 amino acids. J gave up 5 bases and V 2 bases, and 17 bases lay outside the gene matches. CDR3 residues: CASSLSLYGRAGTDNEQFF. CDR3 bases: TGTGCCAGCAGCTTAAGCTTGTACGGGAGGGCCGGCACGGACAATGAGCAGTTCTTC.

The chain employs TRBV24-1 and TRBJ1-1; TRBD1 is a possible D gene (6 bases). Germline V gene data show CDR1 as KGHDR and CDR2 as SFDVKD. The V end was cut by 4 bases, the J end by 3 bases, with 14 bases between. The CDR3 contains 15 residues. CDR3 protein: CATSEGTPSHTEAFF. The CDR3, as DNA: TGTGCCACCAGTGAAGGGACACCGTCCCACACTGAAGCTTTCTTT.

The V call is TRBV7-2, the J call TRBJ2-2; 7 bases fit TRBD2. The CDR3 is 15 residues long. With 0 bases clipped from V and 2 bases from J, the junction kept 0 bases outside the gene matches. Germline CDR1 SGHTA, CDR2 FQGNSA. The CDR3 here is CASSLAGLNTGELFF. The CDR3 DNA sequence: TGTGCCAGCAGCTTAGCGGGACTAAACACCGGGGAGCTGTTTTTT.

This clone was detected only once. V usage is TRBV24-1 and J usage is TRBJ2-5; the D gene is possibly TRBD1 (6 bases). This CDR3 comprises 15 residues. Germline loops: CDR1 KGHDR, CDR2 SFDVKD. Trimming removed 4 bases from V and 5 bases from J, with 16 bases in between. CDR3 region: CATSDPRGGRETQYF. For the CDR3, the DNA is TGTGCCACCAGTGACCCCAGAGGGGGAAGGGAGACCCAGTACTTC.

This clone was seen once. The V and J genes are TRBV6-5 and TRBJ2-7; 13 nucleotides agree with TRBD2. The germline CDR1 and CDR2 sequences are MNHEY and SVGAGI. The J segment lost 7 bases and the V segment lost 0 bases, leaving 3 bases of the junction unmatched. The CDR3 covers 15 residues. In DNA, the CDR3 is TGTGCCAGCAGTTACTCGACTAGCGGGAGGAGTGAGCAGTACTTC. Its protein product is CASSYSTSGRSEQYF.

The V and J genes are TRBV24-1 and TRBJ2-1; 14 nucleotides match TRBD2. The ends lost 7 bases at V and 10 bases at J; junction bases unmatched: 5. The CDR3 loop spans 14 amino acids. Per the germline V gene, CDR1 is KGHDR and CDR2 is SFDVKD. For the CDR3, the DNA is TGTGCCACCAGCGGGACTAGCGGGGGCGAGGAGCAGTTCTTC. It translates to CATSGTSGGEEQFF.

The chain couples TRBV2 to TRBJ1-2; 8 bases match TRBD1. Per germline, CDR1 SNHLY and CDR2 FYNNEI. This CDR3 has 15 amino acids. After removal of 4 bases from V and 3 bases from J, the junction contained 7 bases not matched to a gene. CDR3 in DNA: TGTGCCAGCAGTGTGTGGACAGGGAAGCACTATGGCTACACCTTC. It encodes CASSVWTGKHYGYTF.

The chain has TRBV19 and TRBJ1-1; maybe TRBD1 (5 bases). V lost 7 bases to trimming and J lost 8 bases, with 8 bases between them. The CDR3 has 10 amino acids. Germline V gives CDR1 LNHDA, CDR2 SQIVND (reference sequence). CDR3 loop: CASTGPEAFF. The CDR3 coding sequence is TGTGCCAGTACAGGGCCCGAAGCTTTCTTT.

This chain uses TRBV19 with TRBJ2-3, with TRBD1 identical over 9 bases. CDR1 is LNHDA and CDR2 is SQIVND in the germline V gene (reference sequence). V was clipped by 8 bases and J by 2 bases; unmatched bases: 8. This CDR3 is 15 amino acids long. As DNA, the CDR3 is TGTGCCAGTGGCACCGGGACAGGGAACACAGATACGCAGTATTTT. Residues: CASGTGTGNTDTQYF.

This chain connects TRBV9 to TRBJ2-7, with 9 bases fitting TRBD2. Looked up from germline, CDR1 is SGDLS and CDR2 is YYNGEE. The length of the CDR3 is 17 residues. V lost 1 base, J lost 2 bases, and 10 bases stayed unmatched. The CDR3 DNA reads as TGTGCCAGCAGCGTATTTGAGCGGGGGGCCGTTCCCTACGAGCAGTACTTC. It specifies CASSVFERGAVPYEQYF.

V usage is TRBV18 and J usage is TRBJ1-6; 7 bases map to TRBD1. The V gene end was trimmed by 6 bases and the J gene end by 4 bases; junction bases not matched to a gene: 9. Germline V gene lookup returns CDR1 KGHSH and CDR2 LQKENI. CDR3 length: 16 amino acids. The chain's CDR3 is CASSSGQPDYNSPLHF. CDR3 nucleotide sequence: TGTGCCAGCTCGTCGGGACAGCCGGATTATAATTCACCCCTCCACTTT. The full variable domain, completed using reference TRBV18 and TRBJ1-6, is NAGVMQNPRHLVRRRGQEARLRCSPMKGHSHVYWYRQLPEEGLKFMVYLQKENIIDESGMPKERFSAEFPKEGPSILRIQQVVRGDSAAYFCASSSGQPDYNSPLHFGNGTRLTVT.

The chain recombines TRBV10-3 with TRBJ1-4; no clear D gene. V lost 1 base to trimming and J lost 1 base, with 7 bases between them. CDR3 length equals 15 residues. Germline-derived CDR1 and CDR2 are ENHRY and SYGVKD. The CDR3 spells CAISELAGTNEKLFF. DNA of the CDR3: TGTGCCATCAGTGAGTTGGCAGGAACTAATGAAAAACTGTTTTTT.

The chain is built from TRBV4-3 and TRBJ2-1, with 9 bases matching TRBD2. Germline V gives CDR1 LGHNA, CDR2 YSLEER. The CDR3 runs to 15 residues. V gave up 1 base and J gave up 4 bases; unmatched junction bases: 2. CDR3 sequence reads: CASSQARGGYNEQFF. DNA of the CDR3: TGCGCCAGCAGCCAAGCGCGGGGGGGATACAATGAGCAGTTCTTC.

This chain links TRBV7-2 with TRBJ1-2; 9 bases line up with TRBD1. J gave up 5 bases and V 5 bases, and 9 bases lay outside the gene matches. Germline loops: CDR1 SGHTA, CDR2 FQGNSA. CDR3 length: 15 amino acids. In DNA, the CDR3 is TGTGCCAGCAGCCGCGAGGGACAGGGATTTTATGGCTACACCTTC. Residues: CASSREGQGFYGYTF. The full variable domain, with the rest looked up from reference TRBV7-2 and TRBJ1-2, is GAGVSQSPSNKVTEKGKDVELRCDPISGHTALYWYRQSLGQGLEFLIYFQGNSAPDKSGLPSDRFSAERTGGSVSTLTIQRTQQEDSAVYLCASSREGQGFYGYTFGSGTRLTVV.

The rearrangement links TRBV9 to TRBJ1-6, with D uncertain. This CDR3 comprises 15 residues. Trimming took 5 bases from V and 6 from J, leaving 15 bases between them. Per the germline V gene, CDR1 is SGDLS and CDR2 is YYNGEE. The CDR3 DNA sequence: TGTGCCAGCAGTACCGGGAGGGAGGCTAATTCACCCCTCCACTTT. It translates to CASSTGREANSPLHF.

The chain uses TRBV14 and TRBJ2-7; 8 nucleotides match TRBD2. The germline V gene encodes CDR1 SGHDN and CDR2 FVKESK. The CDR3 has 14 amino acids. V shed 4 bases and J 0 bases; nucleotides not matched to a gene: 2. DNA of the CDR3: TGTGCCAGCAGCCCGCTAGCGGGCTCCTACGAGCAGTACTTC. Protein sequence: CASSPLAGSYEQYF.

This clone has just a few counts. The gene calls are TRBV4-1 and TRBJ1-2; unclear D gene. The germline V gene encodes CDR1 MGHRA and CDR2 YSYEKL. This CDR3 is built from 15 residues. Trimming removed 1 base from V and 0 bases from J, with 9 bases in between. The CDR3 DNA follows: TGCGCCAGCAGCCAAGGCCTCCTAGCTAACTATGGCTACACCTTC. The encoded protein is CASSQGLLANYGYTF.

This clone appeared once. The V call is TRBV7-2, the J call TRBJ1-2, with 12 bases aligning to TRBD1. V trimming: 0 bases; J trimming: 1 base; junction bases outside the gene matches: 3. Germline V gives CDR1 SGHTA, CDR2 FQGNSA. The CDR3 has 17 amino acids. As DNA, the CDR3 is TGTGCCAGCAGCTTAGCCGGGACAGGGGGCGGTAACTATGGCTACACCTTC. It codes for CASSLAGTGGGNYGYTF.

The V and J genes are TRBV6-1 and TRBJ2-2; D may be TRBD2 (5 bases). V was cut by 3 bases and J by 3 bases, with 8 bases left in between. CDR3 length equals 14 residues. Per germline, CDR1 MNHNS and CDR2 SASEGT. CDR3 in amino acids: CASSEPRDTGELFF. DNA of the CDR3: TGTGCCAGCAGTGAGCCGAGGGACACCGGGGAGCTGTTTTTT.